Following are 12 T cell receptor beta chains from one sample sequenced in a study of T cell responses to AZD1222 COVID-19 vaccine. The data were produced by immunoSEQ multiplex PCR, yet TCRdb's version contains in-frame clones alone and is incomplete. Here the sample spans around 130,000 clones, 80% to 90% being singletons. The sequenced sample was peripheral blood, obtained on day 0 of AZD1222 vaccination. These receptors all stem from an adult in good health.

The CDR3 DNA reads as TGTGCCAGCAGCTTACGAATCGGGGCTTTCTTT. Encoded protein: CASSLRIGAFF. The rearrangement uses TRBV7-2 and TRBJ1-1; no definite D call. The germline V gene encodes CDR1 SGHTA and CDR2 FQGNSA. Trimming left V 2 bases short and J 11 bases short, with 9 bases between. This CDR3 contains 11 residues.

The chain is built from TRBV18 and TRBJ2-7, with D maybe TRBD2 (6 bases). The CDR3 is 16 residues long. CDR1 is KGHSH and CDR2 is LQKENI in the germline V gene. Trimming took 3 bases from V and 2 from J, leaving 17 bases between them. CDR3 in DNA: TGTGCCAGCTCACCCGCAAAACGGGGGAGACCCTACGAGCAGTACTTC. This sequence encodes CASSPAKRGRPYEQYF. Full variable domain (outside the CDR3, taken from reference TRBV18 and TRBJ2-7): NAGVMQNPRHLVRRRGQEARLRCSPMKGHSHVYWYRQLPEEGLKFMVYLQKENIIDESGMPKERFSAEFPKEGPSILRIQQVVRGDSAAYFCASSPAKRGRPYEQYFGPGTRLTVT.

In its sample, this clone was seen a few times. The chain uses TRBV30 and TRBJ2-1; unclear D gene. CDR1 is GTSNPN, CDR2 SVGIG, per germline (reference sequence). V lost 5 bases and J lost 4, with 15 bases in between. The CDR3 has 14 residues. The CDR3 nucleotides are TGTGCCTGGGCCAAGCCTAGAAGTTACAATGAGCAGTTCTTC. It codes for CAWAKPRSYNEQFF.

The chain links TRBV14 to TRBJ2-7, with TRBD1 matching over 10 bases. J gave up 1 base and V 1 base, and 7 bases lay outside the gene matches. This CDR3 contains 17 residues. Per the germline V gene, CDR1 is SGHDN and CDR2 is FVKESK. CDR3 DNA sequence: TGTGCCAGCAGCCAAGTTTTCGGACAGGGGGTGTCCTACGAGCAGTACTTC. It translates to CASSQVFGQGVSYEQYF.

J is TRBJ1-1 and V is TRBV6-2 or TRBV6-3; tentatively, D is TRBD1 (5 bases). The V end lost 6 bases, the J end lost 3 bases, and 20 bases lay between the germline ends. This CDR3 comprises 16 residues. Germline CDR1 and CDR2: MNHEY and SVGEGT. In nucleotides, the CDR3 is TGTGCCAGCAGATACCCGCCAGGGTCCGGGGACACTGAAGCTTTCTTT. The encoded protein is CASRYPPGSGDTEAFF.

The chain uses TRBV30 and TRBJ1-1; 8 nucleotides align to TRBD1. The germline V gene has CDR1 GTSNPN and CDR2 SVGIG (reference sequence). The trim removed 5 bases at V and 4 bases at J, leaving 9 bases unmatched. The CDR3 is 14 residues long. In nucleotides, the CDR3 is TGTGCCTGGGGGGGACAGGCCTCGGGCACTGAAGCTTTCTTT. Its protein product is CAWGGQASGTEAFF. Full variable domain (rest looked up from reference TRBV30 and TRBJ1-1): SQTIHQWPATLVQPVGSPLSLECTVEGTSNPNLYWYRQAAGRGLQLLFYSVGIGQISSEVPQNLSASRPQDRQFILSSKKLLLSDSGFYLCAWGGQASGTEAFFGQGTRLTVV.

This chain uses TRBV12-3 or TRBV12-4 with TRBJ1-1; no reliable D call. Between the trimmed V and J ends, which lost 6 bases and 8 bases, there was a span of 10 bases. CDR3 length: 11 residues. CDR3 nucleotide sequence: TGTGCCAGCAGCTACCTACAGGAAGCTTTCTTT. Protein: CASSYLQEAFF.

This clone was detected only a few times. This chain uses TRBV14 with TRBJ1-2; D remains ambiguous. This CDR3 is 13 amino acids long. V was clipped by 0 bases and J by 10 bases, with 12 bases between them. Germline V gives CDR1 SGHDN, CDR2 FVKESK. For the CDR3, the DNA is TGTGCCAGCAGCCAAGAAGTCCGGCTCTCCTACACCTTC. The encoded protein is CASSQEVRLSYTF.

The chain joins TRBV5-1 to TRBJ1-6, with 10 bases aligning to TRBD1. Unmatched junction bases numbered 9, after V lost 5 bases and J lost 4 bases. The CDR3 consists of 17 residues. Germline V gene lookup returns CDR1 SGHRS and CDR2 YFSETQ. CDR3 sequence: CASRRDRGESYNSPLHF. CDR3 DNA sequence: TGCGCCAGCAGACGGGACAGGGGCGAATCGTATAATTCACCCCTCCACTTT. Full variable domain (rest looked up from reference TRBV5-1 and TRBJ1-6): KAGVTQTPRYLIKTRGQQVTLSCSPISGHRSVSWYQQTPGQGLQFLFEYFSETQRNKGNFPGRFSGRQFSNSRSEMNVSTLELGDSALYLCASRRDRGESYNSPLHFGNGTRLTVT.

The J gene is TRBJ2-5, the V gene TRBV5-4; D not certain. V was clipped by 2 bases and J by 1 base, with 9 bases between them. This CDR3 has 14 amino acids. Germline V gene data show CDR1 as SGHNT and CDR2 as YYREEE (reference sequence). The CDR3 DNA reads as TGTGCCAGCAGCTTACCTGGACGCCAAGAGACCCAGTACTTC. Translation gives CASSLPGRQETQYF.

About this clone: The junction shows a germline mismatch at one end, possibly a read error. The rearrangement joins TRBV2 to TRBJ1-6; 8 positions match TRBD1. The CDR3 is 12 amino acids. CDR1 and CDR2 from the germline V gene are SNHLY and FYNNEI. The CDR3 loop reads CASSDDRGPLHF. In DNA, the CDR3 is TGTGCTAGCAGTGATGACAGGGGACCCCTCCACTTT. The complete variable domain, with remaining parts taken from reference TRBV2 and TRBJ1-6, reads EPEVTQTPSHQVTQMGQEVILRCVPISNHLYFYWYRQILGQKVEFLVSFYNNEISEKSEIFDDQFSVERPDGSNFTLKIRSTKLEDSAMYFCASSDDRGPLHFGNGTRLTVT.

This chain uses TRBV10-1 with TRBJ1-6, with D unclear. Germline V gene lookup returns CDR1 WNHNN and CDR2 SYGVQD (reference sequence). The CDR3 length is 17 residues. Trimming shortened V by 4 bases and J by 4 bases, and 17 bases separated the two germline ends. Here the CDR3 reads CASSVTLTTFYNSPLHF. The CDR3 coding sequence is TGCGCCAGCAGTGTGACCTTAACGACGTTTTATAATTCACCCCTCCACTTT.